The entry below gives a single T cell receptor beta chain sequence along with its context. This record belongs to a study of control samples from healthy donors and cancer patients. Trimming removed 5 bases at V and 3 bases at J, with 9 bases between. Germline V lookup: CDR1 SGHTA, CDR2 FQGNSA. The CDR3 runs 13 residues. Generated by immunoSEQ multiplex PCR, the TCRdb table keeps only in-frame clones and is missing some. Of 150,000 or so clones listed, 90% to 95% are singletons. This chain connects TRBV7-2 to TRBJ2-3; a possible D gene is TRBD2 (5 bases). This receptor was taken from a woman aged 55-70 years in good health. Sequencing used blood. The CDR3 spells CASSQDWTDTQYF. CDR3 sequence (DNA): TGTGCCAGCAGCCAGGACTGGACAGATACGCAGTATTTT.